The 6 T cell receptor beta chains below all came from one sample that was sequenced in a study of blood T cell repertoires in COVID-19. TCRdb keeps only in-frame clones here, not all; method: immunoSEQ multiplex PCR. Found here are a few hundred thousand clones, approximately 86% of them singletons; the top ten hold 3% to 4%. Sequenced: peripheral blood. The origin of the receptors is a woman older than 75 with acute or convalescent COVID-19.

The rearrangement uses TRBV5-4 and TRBJ1-3; the D is unclear. Germline CDR1 SGHNT, CDR2 YYREEE (reference sequence). CDR3 size: 15 residues. V was pared by 0 bases and J by 2 bases, with 9 bases between. In DNA, the CDR3 is TGTGCCAGCAGCTTGGTCGGGAACGCTGGAAACACCATATATTTT. Translation gives CASSLVGNAGNTIYF.

V usage is TRBV4-2 and J usage is TRBJ2-5, with D possibly TRBD2 on 7 matching bases. CDR1 is LGHNA, CDR2 YNFKEQ, per germline. V shed 1 base and J shed 5 bases, with 17 bases lying between them. The CDR3 has 16 amino acids. The CDR3 nucleotides read TGTGCCAGCAGCCAAGGAGGGCGGGGGCCGGAGGAGACCCAGTACTTC. Its protein product is CASSQGGRGPEETQYF.

This clone was seen a few times. The V gene is TRBV4-1, the J gene TRBJ1-1, with D hard to call. Germline V gene lookup returns CDR1 MGHRA and CDR2 YSYEKL. The CDR3 totals 14 residues. Trimming cost V 4 bases and J 1 base, with 10 bases left between them. For the CDR3, the DNA is TGCGCCAGCAGCCCTAGGAGGCAGAACACTGAAGCTTTCTTT. This codes for CASSPRRQNTEAFF.

The CDR3 is CASSVSGTYGYTF. CDR3 in DNA: TGTGCCAGTAGTGTGAGCGGGACCTATGGCTACACCTTC. The chain carries TRBV19 and TRBJ1-2; D may be TRBD1 (5 bases). Germline loops: CDR1 LNHDA, CDR2 SQIVND (reference sequence). V lost 5 bases, J lost 4 bases, and 11 bases lay in between. CDR3 length equals 13 residues.

This chain uses TRBV9 with TRBJ2-5; 8 bases align to TRBD1. V shed 4 bases, J shed 0 bases, and the junction held 5 bases outside the gene matches. Germline V gene sequence: CDR1 SGDLS, CDR2 YYNGEE. The CDR3 runs 15 residues. In DNA, the CDR3 is TGTGCCAGCAGCCCCAGACAGGGGTACCAAGAGACCCAGTACTTC. Its protein is CASSPRQGYQETQYF.

The chain couples TRBV19 to TRBJ2-3; 13 positions agree with TRBD2. From germline, CDR1 is LNHDA and CDR2 SQIVND (reference sequence). CDR3 length equals 18 residues. Trimming at V came to 4 bases and at J to 1 base, leaving 8 bases not matched to a gene. CDR3: CASSTGLAGTSGTDTQYF. CDR3 bases: TGTGCCAGTAGTACGGGACTAGCGGGAACGTCGGGCACAGATACGCAGTATTTT.